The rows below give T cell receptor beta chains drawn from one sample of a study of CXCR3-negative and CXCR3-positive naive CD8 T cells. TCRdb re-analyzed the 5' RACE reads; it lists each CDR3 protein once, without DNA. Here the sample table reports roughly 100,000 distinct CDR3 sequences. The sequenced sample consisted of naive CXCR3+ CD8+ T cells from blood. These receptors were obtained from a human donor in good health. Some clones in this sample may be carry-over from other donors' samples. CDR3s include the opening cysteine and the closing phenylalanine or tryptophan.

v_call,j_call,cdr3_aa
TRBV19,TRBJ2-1,CASSMGGSRNEQFF
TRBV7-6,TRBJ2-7,CASSLGDRATYEQYF
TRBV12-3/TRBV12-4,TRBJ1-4,CASEDTTNEKLFF
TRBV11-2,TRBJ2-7,CASSLEAGATF
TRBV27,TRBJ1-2,CASSLSGSTRYGYTF
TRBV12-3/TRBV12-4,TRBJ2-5,CASSFGQGAILTQYF
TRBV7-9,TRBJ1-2,CASSLARDYGYTF
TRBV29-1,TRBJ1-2,CSVEERDSPYYGYTF
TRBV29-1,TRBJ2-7,CSVSPGLAYEQYF
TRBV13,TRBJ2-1,CASTQRGHSYNEQFF
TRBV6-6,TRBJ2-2,CASSYSRLAGGLNTGELFF
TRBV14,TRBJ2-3,CASSPWDGTDTQYF
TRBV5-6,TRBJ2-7,CASSSPGQVSPYEQYF
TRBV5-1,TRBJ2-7,CASSLRGVYEQYF
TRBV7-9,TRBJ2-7,CASSYGEMSYEQYF
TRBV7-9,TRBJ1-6,CASSPASDGTYNSPLHF
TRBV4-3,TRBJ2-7,CASSQTTGSEYEQYF
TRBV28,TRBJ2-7,CASSPSTRGRFYEQYF
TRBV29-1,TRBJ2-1,CSVDNPTSESYNEQFF
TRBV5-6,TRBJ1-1,CASSLGRVWTEAFF
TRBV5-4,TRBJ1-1,CASIPLGGATEAFF
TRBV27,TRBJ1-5,CASSTTEYSNQPQHF
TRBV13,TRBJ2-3,CASSLGGVDTQYF
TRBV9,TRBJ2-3,CASSTGGVGTDTQYF
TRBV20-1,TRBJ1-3,CSANPLGGGNTIYF
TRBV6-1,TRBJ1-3,CASSDFYSSGNTIYF
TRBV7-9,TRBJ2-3,CASTRDWRVDTQYF
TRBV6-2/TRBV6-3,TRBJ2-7,CASSYSIAGGYYEQYF
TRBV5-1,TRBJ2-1,CASSLEGSGEQFF
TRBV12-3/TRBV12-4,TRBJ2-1,CASSSGTAGMEQFF
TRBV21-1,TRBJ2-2,CASSPLGQGPGELFF
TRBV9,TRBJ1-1,CASSPRGLSDTEAFF
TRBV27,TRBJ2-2,CASSLWANTGELFF
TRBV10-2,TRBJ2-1,CASNPGLASDTSYNEQFF
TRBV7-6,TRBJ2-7,CASSPIGGGSYEQYF
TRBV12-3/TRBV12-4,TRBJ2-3,CASSSGLRTDTQYF
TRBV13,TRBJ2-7,CASSSTGTGGLYEQYF
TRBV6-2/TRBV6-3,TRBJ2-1,CASGINNEQFF
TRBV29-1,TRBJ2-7,CSVKPFYTDEQYF
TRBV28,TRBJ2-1,CASSLPGQGAIWGNEQFF
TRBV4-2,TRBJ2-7,CASSQEETSTYEQYF
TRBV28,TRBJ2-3,CASSLRTNTDTQYF